This TCR beta chain was captured in a study of prognosis after radiotherapy for stage I lung cancer. The V end was cut by 5 bases, the J end by 5 bases, with 12 bases between. CDR3 length: 13 residues. Germline CDR1 is MNHNS and CDR2 is SASEGT. On CT and PET/CT, all patients were node-negative, and none had prior chemotherapy, radiotherapy or other malignancies. Investigators drew around 5.4 milliliters of peripheral blood at each of two time points. This clonotype has ten or more counts. The antigen is not known. From genomic DNA, two-round multiplex PCR was used to amplify TCR beta CDR3. Used in first-round PCR were primers specific to each TRBV and TRBJ gene. MiXCR was run by TCRdb on the multiplex PCR reads, yielding one entry per CDR3 protein. The sample lists 50,000 to 75,000 distinct CDR3 sequences; about 25% were seen once. Study-level results: After stereotactic body radiation therapy, patients with later distant metastases showed lower Shannon entropy.

The V and J genes are TRBV6-1 and TRBJ2-5; D unresolved. The receptor's source is a donor aged 50 or older with non-small cell lung cancer. Material: PBMCs, obtained before or after stereotactic body radiation therapy (not recorded which). In DNA form, the CDR3 reads TGTGCCAGCAGTCATACCGAGAAGGAGACCCAGTACTTC. This codes for CASSHTEKETQYF.